The sequence of this T cell receptor beta chain was determined in a study of control samples from healthy donors and cancer patients. With 7 bases clipped from V and 7 bases from J, the junction kept 2 bases outside the gene matches. The CDR3 loop spans 13 amino acids. Germline-derived CDR1 and CDR2 are MNHEY and SMNVEV (reference sequence). This table comes from immunoSEQ multiplex PCR, and its TCRdb copy is limited to in-frame clones, with some not included. The data hold approximately 140,000 clones, with 94% observed a single time. This receptor was obtained from a man between 35 and 55 years old in good health. Sequencing was carried out using blood. The V gene is TRBV27, the J gene TRBJ2-1; 12 bases are shared with TRBD2. The CDR3 DNA reads TGTGCCAGCAAGGGGACTAGCGGGAATGAGCAGTTCTTC. This codes for CASKGTSGNEQFF.